The present TCR beta chain was sequenced within a study of control samples from healthy donors and cancer patients. The trim removed 1 base at V and 1 base at J, leaving 2 bases unmatched. CDR1 is SEHNR, CDR2 FQNEAQ, per germline (reference sequence). The CDR3 consists of 15 residues. Clones were sequenced by immunoSEQ multiplex PCR, and TCRdb holds only the in-frame ones, with some missing. The sample has 60,000 to 75,000 clones; approximately 89% are singletons. The chain is built from TRBV7-9 and TRBJ2-5; 8 bases are shared with TRBD1. The sample taken for sequencing was PBMCs. This clonotype was sampled from a woman aged 45-65 years with head and neck cancer. The CDR3 reads CASSLGDRTQETQYF. The CDR3 DNA reads TGTGCCAGCAGCTTAGGGGACAGGACCCAAGAGACCCAGTACTTC.